The clone carrying this TCR beta chain was seen only a few times. Its cognate antigen is unknown. This specimen comes from a study of post-analysis software for immune sequencing data. cDNA libraries for TCR beta contained unique molecular identifiers. One entry per CDR3 protein, called by TCRdb with MiXCR from the PCR reads. The table has approximately 730,000 distinct CDR3 sequences, about 27% seen once. Overall study results and limits: Same-batch samples co-clustered strongly by F measure. People with multiple sclerosis had a significantly lower normalized Chao1 diversity than controls did.

The TCR was taken from a girl aged 5 to 17 with multiple sclerosis. The sequenced sample was blood.

CDR3: CASSRGPGQHLHF. The DNA of the CDR3 is TGTGCCAGCAGTCGTGGACCGGGACAGCACCTCCACTTT. The chain links TRBV6-5 to TRBJ1-6; the match to TRBD1 covers 7 bases. CDR3 length: 13 amino acids. The germline gives CDR1 MNHEY, CDR2 SVGAGI. Unmatched junction bases numbered 10, after V lost 5 bases and J lost 15 bases.